This TCR beta chain is from a study of cytomegalovirus exposure and HLA in healthy donors. The PCR made use of 60 Vbeta and 13 Jbeta primers. The protocol was immunoSEQ multiplex PCR, while the TCRdb copy is restricted to in-frame clones and leaves out a portion. Recorded for this sample: around 210,000 clones. As to this clone: The antigen is undetermined.

Trimming took off 6 bases at V and 1 base at J, with 14 bases between the two ends. The CDR3 spans 15 residues. CDR1 is LNHDA and CDR2 is SQIVND in the germline V gene (reference sequence). Study results and caveats: Most observed TCR sequences were rare, whereas some public TCRs were detected in many donors.

Sequencing was done on a sample of PBMCs. The clonotype originates from a girl under 10 years old in good health and CMV-seropositive. This chain links TRBV19 with TRBJ2-3, with unresolved D. CDR3 DNA: TGTGCCAGTAGCCATCCCAGCGATCGCACAGATACGCAGTATTTT. Translated: CASSHPSDRTDTQYF.